This TCR beta chain is drawn from a study of T cell responses to AZD1222 COVID-19 vaccine. Between the trimmed V and J ends, which lost 6 bases and 4 bases, there was a span of 9 bases. CDR1 and CDR2 (germline): KGHSH, LQKENI. There are 12 residues in the CDR3. Method: immunoSEQ multiplex PCR; TCRdb's copy keeps in-frame clones and lacks some. This table has fewer than 110,000 clones, approximately 90% appearing once. V is TRBV18 and J is TRBJ2-5; possible D gene TRBD2, 6 bases. The specimen comprised peripheral blood, sampled 28 days after the second AZD1222 dose. The clonotype comes from an adult who received the AZD1222 COVID-19 vaccine. CDR3: CASSPEGETQYF. DNA of the CDR3: TGTGCCAGCTCTCCGGAGGGAGAGACCCAGTACTTC. The full variable domain, rest sourced from reference TRBV18 and TRBJ2-5, is NAGVMQNPRHLVRRRGQEARLRCSPMKGHSHVYWYRQLPEEGLKFMVYLQKENIIDESGMPKERFSAEFPKEGPSILRIQQVVRGDSAAYFCASSPEGETQYFGPGTRLLVL.